These T cell receptor beta chains were read from a single sample in a study of immune cell composition in non-small cell lung cancer. Assay used: immunoSEQ multiplex PCR; TCRdb lists only in-frame clones, some missing. The sample includes roughly 4,000 clones, around 79% of them seen just once. The sample was lung tumor tissue. The receptors were gathered from a human donor with non-small cell lung cancer. CDR3s include the opening cysteine and the closing phenylalanine or tryptophan. D genes are given only for firm matches. Not every row has a clone size; where given, it reads once, few, many or a size class.

J gene: TRBJ2-3
D gene: TRBD2
V gene: TRBV18
clone size: NA
CDR3 protein: CASSERTSGDGADTQYF
CDR3 DNA: TGTGCCAGCTCAGAGAGGACTAGCGGGGATGGCGCAGATACGCAGTATTTT

J gene: TRBJ1-6
D gene: NA
V gene: TRBV5-1
clone size: NA
CDR3 protein: CASSWGAEGSPLHF
CDR3 DNA: TGCGCCAGCAGTTGGGGTGCAGAGGGATCCCCCCTCCACTTT

J gene: TRBJ2-2
D gene: TRBD1
V gene: TRBV5-4
clone size: NA
CDR3 protein: CASSRDRVTGELFF
CDR3 DNA: TGTGCCAGCAGCCGGGACAGGGTGACCGGGGAGCTGTTTTTT

J gene: TRBJ2-1
D gene: NA
V gene: TRBV5-1
clone size: NA
CDR3 protein: CASRDQSYNEQFF
CDR3 DNA: TGCGCCAGTAGGGATCAATCCTACAATGAGCAGTTCTTC

J gene: TRBJ1-2
D gene: TRBD1
V gene: TRBV7-2
clone size: NA
CDR3 protein: CASSSEGQGHGYTF
CDR3 DNA: TGTGCCAGCAGCTCGGAGGGACAGGGTCATGGCTACACCTTC

J gene: TRBJ2-7
D gene: NA
V gene: TRBV27
clone size: NA
CDR3 protein: CASSSLLRAPYEQYF
CDR3 DNA: TGTGCCAGCAGTTCGCTACTCAGGGCCCCCTACGAGCAGTACTTC

J gene: TRBJ1-4
D gene: NA
V gene: TRBV28
clone size: once
CDR3 protein: CASRKDTDGQLNEKLFF
CDR3 DNA: TGTGCCAGCCGGAAAGATACGGACGGACAACTTAATGAAAAACTGTTTTTT

J gene: TRBJ1-1
D gene: NA
V gene: TRBV4-1
clone size: NA
CDR3 protein: CASSPLAKAEAFF
CDR3 DNA: TGCGCCAGCAGCCCCCTAGCGAAAGCTGAAGCTTTCTTT

J gene: TRBJ2-2
D gene: NA
V gene: TRBV6-6
clone size: NA
CDR3 protein: CASSALGSGELFF
CDR3 DNA: TGTGCCAGCAGCGCCTTGGGGTCCGGGGAGCTGTTTTTT

J gene: TRBJ2-7
D gene: NA
V gene: TRBV6-6
clone size: once
CDR3 protein: CASSGGYRVYEQYF
CDR3 DNA: TGTGCCAGCAGTGGGGGCTACAGGGTCTACGAGCAGTACTTC

J gene: TRBJ2-7
D gene: NA
V gene: TRBV11-3
clone size: NA
CDR3 protein: CASSLDGLRGYF
CDR3 DNA: TGTGCCAGCAGCTTAGATGGGTTGCGTGGGTACTTC

J gene: TRBJ1-1
D gene: NA
V gene: TRBV28
clone size: NA
CDR3 protein: CASNEAGPGTEAFF
CDR3 DNA: TGTGCCAGCAATGAAGCGGGGCCGGGGACTGAAGCTTTCTTT

J gene: TRBJ2-3
D gene: TRBD2
V gene: TRBV4-2
clone size: NA
CDR3 protein: CASSSRLAGDVIDTQYF
CDR3 DNA: TGTGCCAGCAGCTCGCGACTAGCGGGAGATGTTATAGATACGCAGTATTTT

J gene: TRBJ2-3
D gene: TRBD2
V gene: TRBV7-3
clone size: NA
CDR3 protein: CASSSLAVSTDTQYF
CDR3 DNA: TGTGCCAGCAGCTCACTAGCGGTGAGCACAGATACGCAGTATTTT

J gene: TRBJ1-2
D gene: TRBD1
V gene: TRBV5-1
clone size: NA
CDR3 protein: CASSLAGTGGYGYTF
CDR3 DNA: TGCGCCAGCAGCTTGGCCGGGACAGGGGGCTATGGCTACACCTTC

J gene: TRBJ1-1
D gene: TRBD1
V gene: TRBV7-9
clone size: NA
CDR3 protein: CASSSGQLNTEAFF
CDR3 DNA: TGTGCCAGCAGCTCGGGACAGCTAAACACTGAAGCTTTCTTT

J gene: TRBJ1-1
D gene: TRBD1
V gene: TRBV11-2
clone size: NA
CDR3 protein: CASRTGGLNTEAFF
CDR3 DNA: TGTGCCAGCAGGACAGGGGGCTTGAACACTGAAGCTTTCTTT

J gene: TRBJ2-3
D gene: TRBD1
V gene: TRBV9
clone size: NA
CDR3 protein: CASSGRQGARFSTDTQYF
CDR3 DNA: TGTGCCAGCAGCGGGCGACAGGGGGCGCGATTCTCCACAGATACGCAGTATTTT

J gene: TRBJ1-5
D gene: NA
V gene: TRBV7-2
clone size: once
CDR3 protein: CASSLAGPNQPQHF
CDR3 DNA: TGTGCCAGCAGCTTAGCGGGCCCAAATCAGCCCCAGCATTTT